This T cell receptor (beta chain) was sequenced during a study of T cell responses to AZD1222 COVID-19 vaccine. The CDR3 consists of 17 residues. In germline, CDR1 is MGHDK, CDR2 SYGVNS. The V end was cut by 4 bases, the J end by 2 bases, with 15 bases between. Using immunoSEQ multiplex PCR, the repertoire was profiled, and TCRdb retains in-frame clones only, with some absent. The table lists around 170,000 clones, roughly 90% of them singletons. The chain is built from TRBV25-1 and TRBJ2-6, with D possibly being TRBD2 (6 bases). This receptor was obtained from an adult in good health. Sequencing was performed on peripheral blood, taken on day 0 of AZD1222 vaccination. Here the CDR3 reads CASSGGLLRTGANVLTF. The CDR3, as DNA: TGTGCCAGCAGTGGGGGACTGCTGAGGACTGGGGCCAACGTCCTGACTTTC.